This T cell receptor (beta chain) originates from a study of T-cell reconstitution after alpha-beta-depleted transplantation in children. Findings and caveats of the study: It was newly produced T cells that mostly accounted for T-cell counts and diversity one year after transplant. Surviving recipient T cells and intrathymic progenitors accounted for some patients' high TCRbeta diversity at day 60. Several hundred rapidly expanded clones from non-depleted graft cells reportedly supplied alpha-beta T cells about two months post-transplant.

Molecular barcoding with unique molecular identifiers was used for the TCRbeta library. In TCRdb, the PCR reads were re-called with MiXCR into one record per CDR3 protein. Of roughly 220,000 distinct CDR3 sequences listed, 7.5% to 9.5% are singletons. A remark on this clonotype: The antigen is not known.

V shed 7 bases, J shed 2 bases, and the junction held 16 bases outside the gene matches. The CDR3 has 17 residues. The sequence was obtained from a male patient under 10 years old who had a stem cell transplant for acute myeloid leukemia, so the T cells may come from the graft donor. The chain employs TRBV12-3 or TRBV12-4 and TRBJ2-5, with 7 bases matching TRBD1. Specimen: PBMCs, mostly from graft donor cells, collected 360 days after TCRalphabeta/CD19-depleted stem cell transplant. DNA of the CDR3: TGTGCCAGCATGTCCCTATCTACCCCGGGACAGCAAGAGACCCAGTACTTC. This sequence encodes CASMSLSTPGQQETQYF.